These 17 T cell receptor beta chains share one sample of origin, sequenced in a study of CD8 T cells in Susac syndrome. Reverse transcription of roughly 0.5 to 1 ug RNA was performed with random hexamers. TCRdb redid the calling of the immunoSEQ multiplex PCR reads with MiXCR, one entry per CDR3 protein. The sample lists approximately 160,000 distinct CDR3 sequences; approximately 95% were seen once. Input material: CD4+ T cells from PBMCs. Receptors were obtained from a human donor with Susac syndrome.

V and J are TRBV4-2 and TRBJ1-5, with 8 bases aligning to TRBD1. V gave up 0 bases and J gave up 3 bases; unmatched junction bases: 10. The germline gives CDR1 LGHNA, CDR2 YNFKEQ. This CDR3 contains 18 residues. For the CDR3, the DNA is TGTGCCAGCAGCCAAGATTTACCCGGGACAGGCAACAATCAGCCCCAGCATTTT. Amino acids: CASSQDLPGTGNNQPQHF.

The J gene is TRBJ2-7, the V gene TRBV28, with unresolved D. CDR3 length equals 14 residues. The V gene lost 3 bases and the J gene lost 4 bases, with 13 bases spanning the gap. In germline, CDR1 is MDHEN, CDR2 SYDVKM. The CDR3 here is CASSFGRGSYEQYV. CDR3 DNA: TGTGCCAGCAGTTTTGGCAGAGGTTCTTACGAGCAGTACGTC.

The CDR3 loop reads CASSAGMYQETQYF. CDR3 DNA sequence: TGTGCCAGCAGTGCCGGGATGTACCAAGAGACCCAGTACTTC. The chain carries TRBV2 and TRBJ2-5, with TRBD2 as a possible D gene (5 bases). Germline-derived CDR1 and CDR2 are SNHLY and FYNNEI. V dropped 4 bases and J dropped 0 bases, with 9 bases sitting between them. The CDR3 length is 14 residues.

As DNA, the CDR3 is TGCAGCGTTGTAGGCAGGGGGCGCTTCAATGAGCAGTTCTTC. Encoded protein: CSVVGRGRFNEQFF. The chain joins TRBV29-1 to TRBJ2-1; 8 positions match TRBD1. This CDR3 spans 14 amino acids. CDR1 SQVTM and CDR2 ANQGSEA come from the germline V gene. Trimming cost V 4 bases and J 6 bases; bases outside gene matches: 8.

The chain couples TRBV12-3 or TRBV12-4 to TRBJ2-1; TRBD2 might be the D (5 bases). With 2 bases removed from V and 4 bases from J, the gap between germline ends came to 12 bases. The CDR3 has 15 amino acids. The CDR3 loop is CASSLHWTGYNEQFF. As DNA, the CDR3 is TGTGCCAGCAGTTTACACTGGACGGGATACAATGAGCAGTTCTTC.

The chain has TRBV29-1 and TRBJ1-4, with unresolved D. Germline values: CDR1 SQVTM, CDR2 ANQGSEA. CDR3 size: 11 residues. Trimming cost V 7 bases and J 4 bases, with 7 bases left between them. CDR3 sequence: CSGAHNEKLFF. The CDR3 nucleotides are TGCAGCGGTGCCCATAATGAAAAACTGTTTTTT. Together with reference TRBV29-1 and TRBJ1-4, the CDR3 gives the full variable domain: SAVISQKPSRDICQRGTSLTIQCQVDSQVTMMFWYRQQPGQSLTLIATANQGSEATYESGFVIDKFPISRPNLTFSTLTVSNMSPEDSSIYLCSGAHNEKLFFGSGTQLSVL.

The chain joins TRBV3-1 to TRBJ2-2; 9 bases fit TRBD1. With 3 bases clipped from V and 13 bases from J, the junction kept 0 bases outside the gene matches. Germline lookup yields CDR1 LGHDT and CDR2 YNNKEL (reference sequence). The CDR3 sequence is 11 residues long. As DNA, the CDR3 is TGTGCCAGCAGCCAGGGACAGGGGCTGTTTTTT. The encoded protein is CASSQGQGLFF.

V gene TRBV30 combines with J gene TRBJ2-7; D remains ambiguous. The CDR3 spans 14 residues. Germline CDR1 is GTSNPN and CDR2 is SVGIG (reference sequence). V lost 7 bases and J lost 2, with 18 bases in between. For the CDR3, the DNA is TGTGCCTTCGAACCGGGCCCTACTCCCTACGAGCAGTACTTC. It translates to CAFEPGPTPYEQYF.

The V call is TRBV6-1, the J call TRBJ2-7, with TRBD2 matching 11 bases. The V segment lost 8 bases and the J segment 0 bases; nucleotides outside the gene matches: 12. Germline V gives CDR1 MNHNS, CDR2 SASEGT. The length of the CDR3 is 17 residues. CDR3 in DNA: TGTGCCAGCCAATCCGGGGGACTAGCGGAAAGCTCCTACGAGCAGTACTTC. Encoded protein: CASQSGGLAESSYEQYF.

V gene TRBV29-1 combines with J gene TRBJ2-1; D is unresolved. The germline V gene has CDR1 SQVTM and CDR2 ANQGSEA. This CDR3 region has 11 residues. The V and J ends lost 1 base and 5 bases respectively, with 3 bases between them. CDR3 region: CSVEAHNEQFF. The CDR3, as DNA: TGCAGCGTTGAAGCCCACAATGAGCAGTTCTTC.

The gene calls are TRBV15 and TRBJ1-4; 8 bases are a match to TRBD1. This CDR3 is built from 14 residues. With 1 base clipped from V and 5 bases from J, the junction kept 0 bases outside the gene matches. CDR1 is LNHNV and CDR2 is YYDKDF in the germline V gene (reference sequence). The CDR3, as DNA: TGTGCCACCAGCAGAGGACAGGGGAATGAAAAACTGTTTTTT. This gives the protein CATSRGQGNEKLFF. The full variable domain, its missing parts supplied by reference TRBV15 and TRBJ1-4, is DAMVIQNPRYQVTQFGKPVTLSCSQTLNHNVMYWYQQKSSQAPKLLFHYYDKDFNNEADTPDNFQSRRPNTSFCFLDIRSPGLGDTAMYLCATSRGQGNEKLFFGSGTQLSVL.

The chain is built from TRBV6-5 and TRBJ1-2; TRBD1 matches 7 bases. The CDR3 has 15 amino acids. V was pared by 6 bases and J by 4 bases, with 11 bases of the junction left unmatched. Germline V gene data show CDR1 as MNHEY and CDR2 as SVGAGI. The DNA of the CDR3 is TGTGCCAGCAGCCCGCGACAGGGAGGGGGCTATGGCTACACCTTC. It is translated as CASSPRQGGGYGYTF.

The genes are TRBV5-6 and TRBJ1-1; no clear D. V was pared by 4 bases and J by 0 bases, with 10 bases between. Germline V lookup: CDR1 SGHDT, CDR2 YYEEEE. CDR3 length equals 14 residues. In DNA form, the CDR3 reads TGTGCCAGCAGCCGACTCGAAATGAACACTGAAGCTTTCTTT. Its protein is CASSRLEMNTEAFF.

This sequence joins TRBV7-9 and TRBJ2-7; no definite D call. Deletions cut 2 bases from V and 2 bases from J, with 10 bases between. The CDR3 covers 14 residues. Germline V gives CDR1 SEHNR, CDR2 FQNEAQ (reference sequence). The chain's CDR3 is CASSLKGRPYEQYF. Written as DNA, the CDR3 is TGTGCCAGCAGCTTAAAGGGCAGACCCTACGAGCAGTACTTC.

The V call is TRBV7-3, the J call TRBJ2-3, with TRBD1 as a possible D gene (6 bases). CDR3 length: 14 amino acids. Germline V gene data show CDR1 as SGHTA and CDR2 as FQGTGA. The V end lost 5 bases, the J end lost 4 bases, and 13 bases lay between the germline ends. The CDR3 bases are TGTGCCAGCAGCGAACAGGGACCCCCAGATACGCAGTATTTT. This sequence encodes CASSEQGPPDTQYF.

This chain connects TRBV7-3 to TRBJ2-3, with no clear D. V gave up 1 base and J gave up 2 bases, with 7 bases separating them. Germline values: CDR1 SGHTA, CDR2 FQGTGA. CDR3 length: 14 residues. The CDR3: CASSLNRNTDTQYF. CDR3 bases: TGTGCCAGCAGCTTAAATAGAAACACAGATACGCAGTATTTT.

This rearrangement joins TRBV24-1 to TRBJ1-5; 9 bases fit TRBD1. The CDR3 has 14 residues. CDR1 and CDR2 from the germline V gene are KGHDR and SFDVKD. Unmatched junction bases numbered 6, after V lost 4 bases and J lost 9 bases. For the CDR3, the DNA is TGTGCCACCAGTGAGGGGACAGGGTGGCTGCCCCAGCATTTT. Protein: CATSEGTGWLPQHF.